This T cell receptor (beta chain) was identified during a study of T cell repertoires in cytomegalovirus infection. TCRdb re-called the reads through MiXCR, storing one row per CDR3 protein. The data contain about 740,000 distinct CDR3 sequences, less than 40% of them singletons. This CDR3 region has 13 residues. Germline loops: CDR1 SQVTM, CDR2 ANQGSEA. V lost 4 bases and J 1 base, leaving 10 bases between the germline ends. This clonotype was counted a few times. Its antigen remains unidentified. Study-wide findings and caveats: Identification of carriers of CMV plus the relevant HLA was achieved through cumulative public TCR beta family frequency.

Sequenced sample: PBMCs. The TCR originated in a human donor in good health (CMV status not recorded). Some clones in this sample may be carry-over from other donors' samples. This chain uses TRBV29-1 with TRBJ1-1; D unresolved. The CDR3 loop is CSVGVTQNTEAFF. The CDR3 DNA sequence: TGCAGCGTTGGGGTGACGCAGAACACTGAAGCTTTCTTT.